This T cell receptor (beta chain) is from a study of cytotoxic CD8 clonotypes in ibrutinib-treated CLL. Study details: Response sampling occurred after a median 12 months of treatment (range 6 to 36). On average, approximately 95,000 productive rearrangements and under 300,000 productive templates per sample. Findings and limits, study-wide: Public clonotypes showed up rarely, and on treatment they shrank or held steady.

As regards this clone: The antigen remains unidentified.

The V gene's germline CDR1 is SGHTA and CDR2 FQGNSA. The J segment lost 4 bases and the V segment lost 5 bases, leaving 8 bases of the junction unmatched. The CDR3 sequence is 15 residues long. Sequencing was designed to attain a depth spanning 1 in 200,000 to 1 in 1 million T cells. Profiled with immunoSEQ multiplex PCR; TCRdb holds only in-frame clones, not every one. The sample records more than 85,000 clones, around four fifths being singletons. The V gene is TRBV7-2, the J gene TRBJ1-1; 9 bases align to TRBD1. The clonotype was recovered from a human donor with chronic lymphocytic leukemia. Sequencing used PBMCs, obtained after 12 months of ibrutinib treatment. CDR3 residues: CASSPTGGVSTEAFF. The CDR3 DNA reads as TGTGCCAGCAGCCCGACAGGGGGGGTGAGCACTGAAGCTTTCTTT.